This T cell receptor (beta chain) is from a study of kidney transplant recipient with SARS-CoV-2 infection. The table lists this clonotype with many counts. TCRdb re-derived calls from the reads in MiXCR, one entry per CDR3 protein. The sample lists fewer than 250,000 distinct CDR3 sequences, about 30% seen once, with nearly 7.5% in the top ten. Looked up from germline, CDR1 is SQVTM and CDR2 is ANQGSEA. The CDR3 length is 15 residues. Trimming removed 1 base at V and 0 bases at J, with 9 bases between. This material consisted of a blood sample, taken at baseline and on roughly day 110 from a kidney transplant recipient. The chain recombines TRBV29-1 with TRBJ2-2; perhaps TRBD1 as D (6 bases). The source of this sequence is a male patient aged 30 to 39 who had COVID-19 and was a kidney transplant recipient. Some T cells may originate from the graft donor. The CDR3, as DNA: TGCAGCGTTGAAGGGACAGTGACGAACACCGGGGAGCTGTTTTTT. It encodes CSVEGTVTNTGELFF.